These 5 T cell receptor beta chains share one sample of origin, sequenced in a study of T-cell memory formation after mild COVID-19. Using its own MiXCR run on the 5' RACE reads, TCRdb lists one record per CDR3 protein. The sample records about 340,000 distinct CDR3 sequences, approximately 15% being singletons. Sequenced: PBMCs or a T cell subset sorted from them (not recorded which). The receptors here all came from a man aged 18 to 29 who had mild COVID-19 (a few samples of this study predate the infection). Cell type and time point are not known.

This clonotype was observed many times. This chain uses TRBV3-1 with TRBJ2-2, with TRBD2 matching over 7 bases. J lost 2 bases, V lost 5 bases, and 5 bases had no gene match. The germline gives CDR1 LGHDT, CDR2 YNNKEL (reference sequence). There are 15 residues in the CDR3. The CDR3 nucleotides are TGTGCCAGCAGCTCCGGGACTACTAACACCGGGGAGCTGTTTTTT. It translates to CASSSGTTNTGELFF.

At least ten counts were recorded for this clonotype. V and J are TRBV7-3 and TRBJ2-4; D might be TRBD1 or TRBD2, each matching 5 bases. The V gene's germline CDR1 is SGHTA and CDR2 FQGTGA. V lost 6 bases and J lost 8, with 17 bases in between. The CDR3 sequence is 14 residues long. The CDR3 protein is CASSPGTSVDIQYF. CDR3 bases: TGTGCCAGCAGTCCCGGGACCAGTGTTGACATTCAGTACTTC.

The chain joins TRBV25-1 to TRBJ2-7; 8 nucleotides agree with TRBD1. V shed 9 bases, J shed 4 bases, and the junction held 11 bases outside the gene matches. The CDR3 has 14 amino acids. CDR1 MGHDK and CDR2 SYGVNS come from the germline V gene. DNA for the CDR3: TGTGCCAGTCGGTCGGACAGGGTGAGGTACGAGCAGTACTTC. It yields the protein CASRSDRVRYEQYF.

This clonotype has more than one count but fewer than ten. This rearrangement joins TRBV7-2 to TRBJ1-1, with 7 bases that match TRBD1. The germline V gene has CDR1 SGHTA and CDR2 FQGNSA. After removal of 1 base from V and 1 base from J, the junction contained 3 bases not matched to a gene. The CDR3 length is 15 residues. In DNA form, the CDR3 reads TGTGCCAGCAGCTTAGGTACAGGGGAGAACACTGAAGCTTTCTTT. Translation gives CASSLGTGENTEAFF.

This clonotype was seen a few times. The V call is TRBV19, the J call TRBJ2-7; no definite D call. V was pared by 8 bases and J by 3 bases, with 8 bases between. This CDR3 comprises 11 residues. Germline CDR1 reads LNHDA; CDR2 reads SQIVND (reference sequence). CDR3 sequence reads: CASGVLYEQYF. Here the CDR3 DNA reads TGTGCCAGTGGCGTCCTCTACGAGCAGTACTTC.